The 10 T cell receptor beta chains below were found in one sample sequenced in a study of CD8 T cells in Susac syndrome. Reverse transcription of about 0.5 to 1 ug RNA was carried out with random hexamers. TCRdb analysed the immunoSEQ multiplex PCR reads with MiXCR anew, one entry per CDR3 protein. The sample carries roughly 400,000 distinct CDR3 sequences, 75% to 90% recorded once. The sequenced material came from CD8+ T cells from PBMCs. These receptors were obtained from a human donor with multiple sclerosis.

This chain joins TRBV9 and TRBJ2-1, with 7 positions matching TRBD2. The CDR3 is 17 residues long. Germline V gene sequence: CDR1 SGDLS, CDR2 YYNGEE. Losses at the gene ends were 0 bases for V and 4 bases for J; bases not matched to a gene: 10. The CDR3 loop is CASSVAPAGAPYNEQFF. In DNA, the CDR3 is TGTGCCAGCAGCGTAGCTCCTGCGGGAGCACCGTACAATGAGCAGTTCTTC.

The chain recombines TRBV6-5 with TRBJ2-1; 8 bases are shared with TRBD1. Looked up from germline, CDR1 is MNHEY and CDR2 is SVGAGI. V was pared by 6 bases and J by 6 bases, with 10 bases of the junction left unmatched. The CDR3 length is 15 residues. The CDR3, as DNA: TGTGCCAGCAGCAGCGACAGGGGAGTCGCCAATGAGCAGTTCTTC. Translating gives CASSSDRGVANEQFF.

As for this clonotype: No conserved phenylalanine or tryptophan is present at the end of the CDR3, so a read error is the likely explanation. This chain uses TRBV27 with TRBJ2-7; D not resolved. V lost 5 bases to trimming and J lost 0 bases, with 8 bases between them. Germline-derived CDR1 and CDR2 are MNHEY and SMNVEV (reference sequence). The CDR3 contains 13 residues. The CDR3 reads CASSIVGSYEQYL. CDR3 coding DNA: TGTGCCAGCAGTATCGTTGGCTCCTACGAGCAGTACCTC.

CDR3 protein: CASSPRGTEQFF. Here the CDR3 DNA reads TGCGCCAGCAGCCCCAGGGGCACCGAGCAGTTCTTC. This chain connects TRBV5-1 to TRBJ2-1; perhaps TRBD1 as D (6 bases). CDR3 size: 12 residues. The V gene lost 4 bases and the J gene lost 10 bases, with 12 bases spanning the gap. In germline, CDR1 is SGHRS, CDR2 YFSETQ.

CDR3 amino acids: CASSSNRLEVYGYTF. The CDR3 nucleotides are TGTGCCAGCAGTTCAAACCGGCTGGAGGTATATGGCTACACCTTC. This rearrangement joins TRBV27 to TRBJ1-2; D unresolved. There are 15 residues in the CDR3. V lost 4 bases to trimming and J lost 5 bases, with 17 bases between them. Germline assignment: CDR1 MNHEY and CDR2 SMNVEV (reference sequence).

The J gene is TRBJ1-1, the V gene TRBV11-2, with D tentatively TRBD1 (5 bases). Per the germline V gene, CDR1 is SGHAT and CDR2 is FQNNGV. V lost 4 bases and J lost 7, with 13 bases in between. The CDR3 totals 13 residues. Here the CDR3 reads CASSSNRGVEAFF. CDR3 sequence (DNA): TGTGCCAGCAGCTCCAACCGGGGGGTTGAAGCTTTCTTT. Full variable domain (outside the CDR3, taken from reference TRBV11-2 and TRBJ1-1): EAGVAQSPRYKIIEKRQSVAFWCNPISGHATLYWYQQILGQGPKLLIQFQNNGVVDDSQLPKDRFSAERLKGVDSTLKIQPAKLEDSAVYLCASSSNRGVEAFFGQGTRLTVV.

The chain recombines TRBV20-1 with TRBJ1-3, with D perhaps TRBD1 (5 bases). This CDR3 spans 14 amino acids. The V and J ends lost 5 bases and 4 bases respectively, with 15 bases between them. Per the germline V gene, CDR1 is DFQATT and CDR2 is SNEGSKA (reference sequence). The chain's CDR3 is CSAEPQAQGNTIYF. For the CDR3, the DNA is TGCAGTGCTGAACCACAGGCGCAAGGAAACACCATATATTTT.

The CDR3: CASSQGYDGDYGYTF. The CDR3 coding sequence is TGCGCCAGCAGCCAAGGGTACGATGGGGACTATGGCTACACCTTC. This sequence joins TRBV4-1 and TRBJ1-2; D remains unclear. Trimming left V 1 base short and J 3 bases short, with 12 bases between. Germline V lookup: CDR1 MGHRA, CDR2 YSYEKL. The CDR3 is 15 amino acids.

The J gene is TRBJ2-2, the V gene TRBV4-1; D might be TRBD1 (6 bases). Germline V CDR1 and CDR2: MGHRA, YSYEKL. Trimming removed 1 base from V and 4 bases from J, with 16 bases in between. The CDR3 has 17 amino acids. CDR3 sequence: CASSQGGGRYGTGELFF. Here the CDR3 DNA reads TGCGCCAGCAGCCAAGGAGGGGGACGCTACGGCACCGGGGAGCTGTTTTTT.

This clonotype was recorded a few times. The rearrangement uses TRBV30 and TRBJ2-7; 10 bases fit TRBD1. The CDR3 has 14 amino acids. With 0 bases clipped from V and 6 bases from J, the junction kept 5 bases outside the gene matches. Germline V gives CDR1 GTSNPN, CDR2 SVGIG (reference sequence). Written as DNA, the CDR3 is TGTGCCTGGAGTGTATCGGGACAGGGGTTCGAGCAGTACTTC. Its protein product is CAWSVSGQGFEQYF.